This T cell receptor beta chain was found in a study of CD8 T cells in ankylosing spondylitis. One entry per CDR3 protein, called by TCRdb with MiXCR from the 5' RACE reads. The sample holds approximately 200,000 distinct CDR3 sequences; around 13% are singletons and the top ten take approximately 9.9%. The V and J ends lost 3 bases and 0 bases respectively, with 10 bases between them. The CDR3 is 15 residues long. Germline V gene lookup returns CDR1 SGHTA and CDR2 FQGNSA. Whole-study findings and limits: Clones tied to disease were said to be significantly enriched in matched ankylosing spondylitis synovial fluid. CD8+ cells made up the disease-linked clones, which were relatively rare in peripheral blood. The study identified a TCR beta motif of under 10 highly homologous variants that appeared characteristic of ankylosing spondylitis blood.

There are many counts of this clonotype. Its antigen is still unknown. The chain carries TRBV7-2 and TRBJ2-3; unclear D gene. This clonotype was obtained from a female donor with ankylosing spondylitis or in good health (not recorded which). The sequencing input was blood, either unsorted or a sorted T cell fraction (not recorded which). In nucleotides, the CDR3 is TGTGCCAGCAGCTTTTCCCCGGCAAGCACAGATACGCAGTATTTT. Amino acids: CASSFSPASTDTQYF.